One sample yielded the 25 T cell receptor beta chains listed below, sequenced in a study of blood T cell repertoires in COVID-19. The assay was immunoSEQ multiplex PCR, and TCRdb's table has in-frame clones only and misses some. The sample yields approximately 140,000 clones, over 75% seen once. The sequenced material came from peripheral blood. Receptors originate from a man in his sixties with active or convalescent COVID-19.

This clone turned up a few times. At the DNA level, this CDR3 is encoded by other sequences in the same sample as well. This chain connects TRBV5-1 to TRBJ2-3; 10 nucleotides agree with TRBD2. Germline V CDR1 and CDR2: SGHRS, YFSETQ. The trim removed 0 bases at V and 2 bases at J, leaving 3 bases unmatched. The CDR3 spans 16 residues. The CDR3 is CASSLGLAGATDTQYF. CDR3 in DNA: TGCGCCAGCAGCTTGGGGCTAGCGGGAGCCACAGATACGCAGTATTTT.

The rearrangement joins TRBV5-1 to TRBJ2-1, with D uncertain. Germline-derived CDR1 and CDR2 are SGHRS and YFSETQ. V dropped 1 base and J dropped 6 bases, with 8 bases sitting between them. CDR3 length: 13 residues. The CDR3 sequence: CASSLYDFNEQFF. The CDR3 region has the DNA TGCGCCAGCAGCTTGTATGACTTCAATGAGCAGTTCTTC.

For the CDR3, the DNA is TGTGCCAGCACCCCTCCCGGACGAAGGACAGTCTATGGCTACACCTTC. Amino acids: CASTPPGRRTVYGYTF. The J gene is TRBJ1-2, the V gene TRBV6-2 or TRBV6-3; possible D gene TRBD1, 6 bases. The length of the CDR3 is 16 residues. V shed 7 bases and J shed 4 bases, with 22 bases lying between them. Germline V gene sequence: CDR1 MNHEY, CDR2 SVGEGT.

This clone was seen a handful of times. The chain uses TRBV7-9 and TRBJ1-2; unclear D gene. The length of the CDR3 is 14 residues. Germline V gives CDR1 SEHNR, CDR2 FQNEAQ (reference sequence). The V gene lost 2 bases and the J gene lost 0 bases, with 7 bases spanning the gap. As DNA, the CDR3 is TGTGCCAGCAGCTTACGGGGATCTAACTATGGCTACACCTTC. Amino acids: CASSLRGSNYGYTF.

This clone has a handful of counts. J is TRBJ2-7 and V is TRBV6-1; D possibly corresponds to TRBD1 (6 bases). The CDR3 is 14 residues long. Trimming shortened V by 2 bases and J by 1 base, and 9 bases separated the two germline ends. Germline V gives CDR1 MNHNS, CDR2 SASEGT. This CDR3 reads CASSEQGLSYEQYF. In nucleotides, the CDR3 is TGTGCCAGCAGTGAACAGGGGTTATCCTACGAGCAGTACTTC.

As to this clone: A junction end diverges from the germline sequence, so it may reflect a read error. The V and J genes are TRBV3-1 (or the pseudogene TRBV3-2) and TRBJ1-2; D is uncertain. Germline V gene data show CDR1 as LGHDT and CDR2 as YNNKEL (reference sequence). The CDR3 covers 12 residues. The CDR3 nucleotides read TGTGCCAGCAGCCAAGAGTGGGCGCCGGTGTACTTC. This codes for CASSQEWAPVYF.

This chain connects TRBV14 to TRBJ1-2, with 7 nucleotides matching TRBD1. The CDR3 length is 17 residues. Germline V gene lookup returns CDR1 SGHDN and CDR2 FVKESK. J lost 6 bases, V lost 4 bases, and 17 bases had no gene match. DNA for the CDR3: TGTGCCAGCAGCCGGTTTACGATTACAGGGGATTATGATGGCTACACCTTC. Translation gives CASSRFTITGDYDGYTF.

V usage is TRBV6-2 or TRBV6-3 and J usage is TRBJ1-1, with D possibly matching TRBD1 (6 bases). CDR3 length equals 15 residues. Germline-derived CDR1 and CDR2 are MNHEY and SVGEGT. V lost 0 bases and J 3 bases, leaving 11 bases between the germline ends. The CDR3 nucleotides are TGTGCCAGCAGTTACTCGGGCAGGGGCGACACTGAAGCTTTCTTT. Amino acid sequence: CASSYSGRGDTEAFF.

V and J are TRBV2 and TRBJ2-3, with D perhaps TRBD2 (5 bases). V dropped 4 bases and J dropped 0 bases, with 11 bases sitting between them. From germline, CDR1 is SNHLY and CDR2 FYNNEI. The CDR3 consists of 15 residues. The chain's CDR3 is CASSVSGASTDTQYF. The CDR3 DNA is TGTGCCAGCAGTGTGAGCGGCGCTAGCACAGATACGCAGTATTTT. Full variable domain (outside the CDR3, taken from reference TRBV2 and TRBJ2-3): EPEVTQTPSHQVTQMGQEVILRCVPISNHLYFYWYRQILGQKVEFLVSFYNNEISEKSEIFDDQFSVERPDGSNFTLKIRSTKLEDSAMYFCASSVSGASTDTQYFGPGTRLTVL.

The chain is built from TRBV7-6 and TRBJ2-7; 9 bases line up with TRBD2. This CDR3 has 19 amino acids. Looked up from germline, CDR1 is SGHVS and CDR2 is FNYEAQ. The V segment lost 4 bases and the J segment 4 bases; nucleotides outside the gene matches: 20. CDR3: CASSSAGGGLSGSLYEQYF. CDR3 DNA: TGTGCCAGCAGCTCAGCCGGGGGGGGTCTTAGCGGGAGTTTATACGAGCAGTACTTC.

This clone was observed a few times. The chain is built from TRBV7-8 and TRBJ2-7, with 7 bases identical to TRBD1. The trim removed 5 bases at V and 0 bases at J, leaving 1 base unmatched. This CDR3 comprises 13 residues. Germline loops: CDR1 SGHVS, CDR2 FQNEAQ. CDR3 amino acids: CASSRDSSYEQYF. CDR3 in DNA: TGTGCCAGCAGCAGGGACAGCTCCTACGAGCAGTACTTC. The full variable domain, with the rest looked up from reference TRBV7-8 and TRBJ2-7, is GAGVSQSPRYKVAKRGQDVALRCDPISGHVSLFWYQQALGQGPEFLTYFQNEAQLDKSGLPSDRFFAERPEGSVSTLKIQRTQQEDSAVYLCASSRDSSYEQYFGPGTRLTVT.

The rearrangement links TRBV30 to TRBJ1-1; TRBD1 matches 7 bases. V trimming: 0 bases; J trimming: 1 base; junction bases outside the gene matches: 2. CDR3 length equals 14 residues. Germline CDR1 and CDR2: GTSNPN and SVGIG (reference sequence). DNA of the CDR3: TGTGCCTGGAGTGTCGGGACAGAGAACACTGAAGCTTTCTTT. Protein product: CAWSVGTENTEAFF.

The CDR3 region is CASSEVYGMSNQPQHF. The CDR3 nucleotides read TGTGCCAGCAGTGAAGTTTACGGGATGAGCAATCAGCCCCAGCATTTT. This rearrangement joins TRBV6-1 to TRBJ1-5; no definite D call. V lost 1 base and J lost 1, with 11 bases in between. In germline, CDR1 is MNHNS, CDR2 SASEGT. The CDR3 sequence is 16 residues long.

This sequence joins TRBV9 and TRBJ2-5, with a weak D call TRBD1 (7 bases). V gave up 0 bases and J gave up 4 bases, with 13 bases separating them. Germline CDR1 SGDLS, CDR2 YYNGEE. CDR3 length equals 15 residues. The CDR3 region is CASSVAGGLRETQYF. CDR3 DNA: TGTGCCAGCAGCGTAGCAGGGGGGCTTCGAGAGACCCAGTACTTC.

This chain uses TRBV7-9 with TRBJ1-2, with D possibly TRBD1 on 6 matching bases. CDR3 size: 14 residues. Germline V gene lookup returns CDR1 SEHNR and CDR2 FQNEAQ (reference sequence). Trimming took off 5 bases at V and 6 bases at J, with 16 bases between the two ends. The CDR3 sequence: CASSPRTVSNGYTF. The CDR3, as DNA: TGTGCCAGCAGCCCCCGGACAGTTTCAAATGGCTACACCTTC.

The rearrangement joins TRBV5-1 to TRBJ2-2, with 7 positions matching TRBD1. V shed 4 bases and J 6 bases; nucleotides not matched to a gene: 3. CDR1 and CDR2 (germline): SGHRS, YFSETQ. This CDR3 is 13 amino acids long. CDR3 region: CASSPDRAGELFF. The CDR3 region has the DNA TGCGCCAGCAGCCCCGACAGGGCCGGGGAGCTGTTTTTT. The complete variable domain, with remaining parts taken from reference TRBV5-1 and TRBJ2-2, reads KAGVTQTPRYLIKTRGQQVTLSCSPISGHRSVSWYQQTPGQGLQFLFEYFSETQRNKGNFPGRFSGRQFSNSRSEMNVSTLELGDSALYLCASSPDRAGELFFGEGSRLTVL.

This clone was picked up many times. The J gene is TRBJ1-6, the V gene TRBV28; 7 bases fit TRBD1. Germline V gene lookup returns CDR1 MDHEN and CDR2 SYDVKM. Trimming removed 5 bases from V and 7 bases from J; junction bases left unmatched: 8. CDR3 length: 15 amino acids. CDR3 DNA: TGTGCCAGCAGTCCCATCGGGACAGTAAATTCACCCCTCCACTTT. Translation gives CASSPIGTVNSPLHF.

J is TRBJ2-2 and V is TRBV6-5, with 8 nucleotides matching TRBD1. Germline-derived CDR1 and CDR2 are MNHEY and SVGAGI. Trimming took 5 bases from V and 6 from J; bases not matched to a gene: 2. The CDR3 is 13 amino acids. CDR3 protein: CASSQGQAGELFF. Written as DNA, the CDR3 is TGTGCCAGCAGTCAGGGACAGGCCGGGGAGCTGTTTTTT.

The V gene is TRBV28, the J gene TRBJ2-1; unclear D gene. The CDR3 runs 12 residues. V gave up 6 bases and J gave up 4 bases, with 7 bases separating them. Germline loops: CDR1 MDHEN, CDR2 SYDVKM. The CDR3 sequence: CASRLEYNEQFF. In DNA form, the CDR3 reads TGTGCCAGCAGATTAGAGTACAATGAGCAGTTCTTC.

The J gene is TRBJ2-4, the V gene TRBV18, with 7 positions matching TRBD1. The CDR3 has 13 residues. Per germline, CDR1 KGHSH and CDR2 LQKENI. The ends lost 3 bases at V and 6 bases at J; junction bases unmatched: 2. The CDR3 here is CASSPDRANIQYF. The CDR3 DNA reads TGTGCCAGCTCACCCGACAGGGCAAACATTCAGTACTTC.

Here the CDR3 reads CASSLAPGEGGYPQYF. The CDR3 coding sequence is TGCGCCAGCAGCTTGGCACCCGGGGAGGGAGGGTATCCCCAGTACTTC. The rearrangement links TRBV5-1 to TRBJ2-4; 7 bases fit TRBD2. V trimming: 0 bases; J trimming: 13 bases; junction bases outside the gene matches: 16. There are 16 residues in the CDR3. The germline V gene has CDR1 SGHRS and CDR2 YFSETQ.

In this sample, this clone turned up once. A read error may produce the germline difference seen at one junction end. The chain employs TRBV9 and TRBJ2-1; 12 nucleotides match TRBD2. CDR1 SGDLS and CDR2 YYNGEE come from the germline V gene. The CDR3 runs 16 residues. Written as DNA, the CDR3 is TGTGCCAGCAGCCCTAATCGACTAGCGGGAGACAAGGAGCAGTTCTTC. Its protein is CASSPNRLAGDKEQFF. The entire variable domain, with the rest obtained from reference TRBV9 and TRBJ2-1, is as follows: DSGVTQTPKHLITATGQRVTLRCSPRSGDLSVYWYQQSLDQGLQFLIQYYNGEERAKGNILERFSAQQFPDLHSELNLSSLELGDSALYFCASSPNRLAGDKEQFFGPGTRLTVL.

This rearrangement joins TRBV9 to TRBJ2-7; a weak D match, TRBD2 (6 bases). V was trimmed by 0 bases and J by 3 bases, leaving 19 bases between them. Germline CDR1 is SGDLS and CDR2 is YYNGEE. CDR3 size: 17 residues. CDR3 in DNA: TGTGCCAGCAGCGTAGCCCCCGCGGGGATGGGGAACTACGAGCAGTACTTC. Protein sequence: CASSVAPAGMGNYEQYF. Variable domain in full (rest from reference TRBV9 and TRBJ2-7): DSGVTQTPKHLITATGQRVTLRCSPRSGDLSVYWYQQSLDQGLQFLIQYYNGEERAKGNILERFSAQQFPDLHSELNLSSLELGDSALYFCASSVAPAGMGNYEQYFGPGTRLTVT.

This clone was picked up one time. V gene TRBV19 combines with J gene TRBJ2-7; D unresolved. Deletions cut 5 bases from V and 6 bases from J, with 17 bases between. Germline V gene data show CDR1 as LNHDA and CDR2 as SQIVND (reference sequence). This CDR3 comprises 14 residues. CDR3 in DNA: TGTGCCAGTAGTGCCAATGCGGCCGTTGGCGAGCAGTACTTC. This translates into CASSANAAVGEQYF.

The sample holds a few counts of this clone. This chain uses TRBV30 with TRBJ2-7; D might be TRBD2 (5 bases). The CDR3 length is 13 residues. Per the germline V gene, CDR1 is GTSNPN and CDR2 is SVGIG (reference sequence). The germline V and J ends were trimmed by 5 bases and 2 bases, with 13 bases remaining between them. The CDR3 spells CAWARRTAYEQYF. As DNA, the CDR3 is TGTGCCTGGGCCCGACGGACTGCCTACGAGCAGTACTTC.